A selection of T cell receptor beta chains follows, all from one sample in a study of shared clonotypes between healthy human individuals. The table came from immunoSEQ multiplex PCR; TCRdb's copy has only in-frame clones and leaves some out. The top ten clones hold approximately 1.8% of a sample with fewer than 850,000 clones, 55% to 75% of them seen once. Sequenced material: memory CD4+ T cells sorted from blood. All receptors derive from a woman aged 25 to 39 in good health. The CDR3 runs from the conserved cysteine through the conserved F or W. Each record gives: CDR3 length, D gene, V gene, J gene, clone size, CDR3 protein, CDR3 DNA. A D gene is named only where the DNA matches it firmly. Size tells how often a clone was seen (once, few, many) or the class of an expanded clone, and some rows leave it out.

length: 16; D: NA; V: TRBV29-1; J: TRBJ2-1; size: many; CDR3: CSVAWFGVMRGNEQFF; DNA: TGCAGCGTTGCCTGGTTTGGGGTCATGAGGGGCAATGAGCAGTTCTTC
length: 14; D: NA; V: TRBV6-1; J: TRBJ2-1; size: NA; CDR3: CASKRLWEGNEQFF; DNA: TGTGCCAGCAAGAGGTTGTGGGAAGGTAATGAGCAGTTCTTC
length: 13; D: NA; V: TRBV2; J: TRBJ1-1; size: few; CDR3: CASSDNWGTEAFF; DNA: TGTGCCAGCAGTGACAACTGGGGCACTGAAGCTTTCTTT
length: 12; D: NA; V: TRBV2; J: TRBJ1-5; size: NA; CDR3: CATQPDNQPQHF; DNA: TGTGCCACCCAGCCCGACAATCAGCCCCAGCATTTT
length: 16; D: NA; V: TRBV30; J: TRBJ2-7; size: NA; CDR3: CAWSIPTGTVSYEQYF; DNA: TGTGCCTGGAGTATCCCAACCGGGACGGTATCCTACGAGCAGTACTTC
length: 13; D: NA; V: TRBV5-6; J: TRBJ2-1; size: NA; CDR3: CASSFAWGEEQFF; DNA: TGTGCCAGCAGCTTCGCCTGGGGGGAGGAGCAGTTCTTC
length: 15; D: TRBD1; V: TRBV5-1; J: TRBJ2-3; size: NA; CDR3: CASHEPGQGSDTQYF; DNA: TGCGCCAGCCACGAGCCGGGACAGGGGTCAGATACGCAGTATTTT
length: 15; D: NA; V: TRBV9; J: TRBJ1-4; size: once; CDR3: CASSVQAVPGEKLFF; DNA: TGTGCCAGCAGCGTTCAGGCAGTCCCGGGTGAAAAACTGTTTTTT
length: 11; D: NA; V: TRBV7-2; J: TRBJ2-1; size: many; CDR3: CASSNYNEQFF; DNA: TGTGCCAGCAGCAACTACAATGAGCAGTTCTTC
length: 15; D: NA; V: TRBV5-1; J: TRBJ2-1; size: few; CDR3: CASSTGGSSYNEQFF; DNA: TGCGCCAGCAGCACAGGAGGCAGCTCCTACAATGAGCAGTTCTTC
length: 16; D: NA; V: TRBV5-4; J: TRBJ2-2; size: once; CDR3: CASSGRAGYDTGELFF; DNA: TGTGCCAGCAGCGGAAGAGCAGGGTATGACACCGGGGAGCTGTTTTTT
length: 14; D: NA; V: TRBV2; J: TRBJ2-1; size: NA; CDR3: CASKQLWSYNEQFF; DNA: TGTGCCAGCAAGCAGTTGTGGTCCTACAATGAGCAGTTCTTC
length: 15; D: NA; V: TRBV5-1; J: TRBJ2-7; size: few; CDR3: CASSLDGAVPYEQYF; DNA: TGCGCCAGCAGCTTGGACGGGGCCGTTCCTTACGAGCAGTACTTC
length: 12; D: NA; V: TRBV6-1; J: TRBJ1-5; size: few; CDR3: CASSEVDQPQHF; DNA: TGTGCCAGCAGTGAAGTAGACCAGCCCCAGCATTTT
length: 14; D: TRBD1; V: TRBV28; J: TRBJ1-2; size: NA; CDR3: CASSLTLGQGGYTF; DNA: TGTGCCAGCAGTTTAACCCTGGGACAGGGTGGCTACACCTTC
length: 16; D: NA; V: TRBV25-1; J: TRBJ2-5; size: NA; CDR3: CASSESVRKFQETQYF; DNA: TGTGCCAGCAGTGAATCGGTCAGAAAGTTCCAAGAGACCCAGTACTTC
length: 13; D: NA; V: TRBV7-7; J: TRBJ2-7; size: NA; CDR3: CASSLAEGDEQYF; DNA: TGTGCCAGCAGCTTAGCAGAAGGCGACGAGCAGTACTTC
length: 13; D: NA; V: TRBV5-1; J: TRBJ2-5; size: once; CDR3: CASSRTLGETQYF; DNA: TGCGCCAGCAGCAGGACGCTGGGGGAGACCCAGTACTTC
length: 12; D: NA; V: TRBV28; J: TRBJ1-2; size: NA; CDR3: CASVSAGDGYTF; DNA: TGTGCCAGCGTATCCGCCGGGGATGGCTACACCTTC
length: 17; D: NA; V: TRBV4-1; J: TRBJ2-2; size: NA; CDR3: CASSPLGQGGGTGELFF; DNA: TGCGCCAGCAGCCCGCTCGGCCAGGGGGGTGGCACCGGGGAGCTGTTTTTT
length: 15; D: NA; V: TRBV5-1; J: TRBJ1-3; size: NA; CDR3: CASSLAPGTGNTIYF; DNA: TGCGCCAGCAGCTTAGCCCCCGGCACTGGAAACACCATATATTTT
length: 15; D: NA; V: TRBV4-1; J: TRBJ2-7; size: NA; CDR3: CASSRREGPHYEQYF; DNA: TGCGCCAGCAGCCGGAGAGAGGGGCCGCACTACGAGCAGTACTTC